Following are 10 T cell receptor beta chains from one sample sequenced in a study of Ad26.COV2.S vaccination and SARS-CoV-2 variants. Treatment described: around 19 received Ad26.COV2.S at low or high dose, single or two shots; 5 received placebo; per-sample allocation not given. Collection of the samples took place on day 63 after the first injection of vaccine or placebo. Here immunoSEQ multiplex PCR was the method, and the copy in TCRdb shows in-frame clones only, minus some. Of a few hundred thousand clones listed, 75% to 95% are singletons. The sequenced sample was peripheral blood, obtained in a trial of Ad26.COV2.S vaccine versus placebo. The source of these receptors is a person aged 18 to 59 who received the Ad26.COV2.S COVID-19 vaccine or a placebo.

This clone was seen once. The sample has other DNA sequences that encode this CDR3 too. The CDR3 region is CASSLRETQYF. As DNA, the CDR3 is TGTGCCAGCAGTTTGAGAGAGACCCAGTACTTC. The chain is built from TRBV12-3 or TRBV12-4 and TRBJ2-5; D gene uncertain. The CDR3 covers 11 residues. The V end lost 3 bases, the J end lost 4 bases, and 3 bases lay between the germline ends.

The chain couples TRBV12-3 or TRBV12-4 to TRBJ2-4; perhaps TRBD1 as D (5 bases). This CDR3 region has 13 residues. V lost 3 bases and J lost 7, with 10 bases in between. This chain's CDR3 is CASSFRVGNIQYF. The CDR3 DNA reads TGTGCCAGCAGTTTCAGGGTTGGGAACATTCAGTACTTC.

V gene TRBV7-9 combines with J gene TRBJ2-1; 10 bases agree with TRBD2. The CDR3 totals 18 residues. V lost 2 bases, J lost 4 bases, and 11 bases stayed unmatched. The V gene's germline CDR1 is SEHNR and CDR2 FQNEAQ (reference sequence). The CDR3 reads CASSLFSYRTSGYNEQFF. The CDR3 DNA follows: TGTGCCAGCAGCTTATTCTCGTACCGGACTAGCGGATACAATGAGCAGTTCTTC. Using reference TRBV7-9 and TRBJ2-1 for the parts outside the CDR3, the full variable domain is DTGVSQNPRHKITKRGQNVTFRCDPISEHNRLYWYRQTLGQGPEFLTYFQNEAQLEKSRLLSDRFSAERPKGSFSTLEIQRTEQGDSAMYLCASSLFSYRTSGYNEQFFGPGTRLTVL.

The chain carries TRBV6-5 and TRBJ2-7; D might be TRBD2 (5 bases). This CDR3 region has 14 residues. Germline CDR1 and CDR2: MNHEY and SVGAGI. V lost 5 bases and J lost 4, with 15 bases in between. This CDR3 is CASSHSGSRYEQYF. As DNA, the CDR3 is TGTGCCAGCAGTCATTCGGGAAGCAGATACGAGCAGTACTTC.

The chain carries TRBV2 and TRBJ1-2; D call uncertain. Germline V CDR1 and CDR2: SNHLY, FYNNEI. V lost 1 base and J lost 2, with 5 bases in between. CDR3 length: 13 amino acids. CDR3 sequence reads: CASSEEQNYGYTF. The CDR3 DNA is TGTGCCAGCAGTGAAGAACAAAACTATGGCTACACCTTC.

This chain joins TRBV6-1 and TRBJ2-7; D remains unclear. The CDR3 is made up of 16 amino acids. The V gene lost 1 base and the J gene lost 4 bases, with 17 bases spanning the gap. Per the germline V gene, CDR1 is MNHNS and CDR2 is SASEGT. The CDR3 DNA sequence: TGTGCCAGCAGTGAAGGGGTAAGGGTACGTCTGTACGAGCAGTACTTC. This gives the protein CASSEGVRVRLYEQYF.

V usage is TRBV30 and J usage is TRBJ2-2; the match to TRBD1 covers 7 bases. The CDR3 sequence is 13 residues long. The germline gives CDR1 GTSNPN, CDR2 SVGIG (reference sequence). J gave up 1 base and V 4 bases, and 0 bases lay outside the gene matches. In DNA form, the CDR3 reads TGTGCCTGGAACAGGGGGAACACCGGGGAGCTGTTTTTT. As protein: CAWNRGNTGELFF.

The V gene is TRBV1, the J gene TRBJ2-1; TRBD2 reflects the table's D call only, with no check against the DNA. TRBV1 is shown as a pseudogene. CDR3 length equals 17 residues. In DNA form, the CDR3 reads TGCACCAGCAGCCAAGATTCGGCTAGCGGGAGGAGCCATGAGCAGTTCTTC. Translated, it gives CTSSQDSASGRSHEQFF.

CDR3: CASSAGQGLHNEQFF. In DNA form, the CDR3 reads TGTGCCAGCAGTGCGGGACAGGGTCTCCACAATGAGCAGTTCTTC. The chain is built from TRBV25-1 and TRBJ2-1; TRBD1 matches 9 bases. Germline CDR1 MGHDK, CDR2 SYGVNS. This CDR3 spans 15 amino acids. V gave up 4 bases and J gave up 5 bases; unmatched junction bases: 6.

The chain recombines TRBV20-1 with TRBJ2-7; 9 bases agree with TRBD2. This CDR3 comprises 13 residues. J gave up 4 bases and V 3 bases, and 4 bases lay outside the gene matches. Germline values: CDR1 DFQATT, CDR2 SNEGSKA (reference sequence). CDR3 amino acids: CSASRAGGYEQYF. The CDR3 DNA is TGCAGTGCTAGTAGGGCGGGAGGGTACGAGCAGTACTTC.